The 3 T cell receptor beta chains listed next were all sequenced from one sample in a study of blood T cell repertoires in COVID-19. Method: immunoSEQ multiplex PCR; TCRdb's copy keeps in-frame clones and lacks some. The sample holds 200,000 to 250,000 clones, more than 75% seen once. Source material: PBMCs or T cells enriched from blood (not recorded which). Receptors were obtained from a woman aged 40 to 49 with acute COVID-19.

The CDR3 spells CASSLSQGNEQFF. The CDR3 coding sequence is TGTGCCAGCAGCTTATCGCAGGGAAATGAGCAGTTCTTC. This chain uses TRBV11-3 with TRBJ2-1, with D perhaps TRBD1 (5 bases). V lost 2 bases to trimming and J lost 7 bases, with 9 bases between them. Germline CDR1 is SGHNT and CDR2 is YENEEA. The CDR3 spans 13 residues.

The chain employs TRBV29-1 and TRBJ1-4, with 7 bases that match TRBD1. Losses at the gene ends were 4 bases for V and 4 bases for J; bases not matched to a gene: 6. Germline lookup yields CDR1 SQVTM and CDR2 ANQGSEA. This CDR3 is built from 14 residues. The CDR3: CSVGLQGINEKLFF. CDR3 DNA sequence: TGCAGCGTTGGATTACAGGGGATTAATGAAAAACTGTTTTTT.

The gene calls are TRBV6-6 and TRBJ1-4; TRBD1 aligns across 7 bases. Looked up from germline, CDR1 is MNHNY and CDR2 is SVGAGI (reference sequence). The CDR3 totals 12 residues. CDR3 region: CLTGKTNEKLFF. The CDR3 DNA reads as TGTTTGACAGGGAAAACTAATGAAAAACTGTTTTTT.